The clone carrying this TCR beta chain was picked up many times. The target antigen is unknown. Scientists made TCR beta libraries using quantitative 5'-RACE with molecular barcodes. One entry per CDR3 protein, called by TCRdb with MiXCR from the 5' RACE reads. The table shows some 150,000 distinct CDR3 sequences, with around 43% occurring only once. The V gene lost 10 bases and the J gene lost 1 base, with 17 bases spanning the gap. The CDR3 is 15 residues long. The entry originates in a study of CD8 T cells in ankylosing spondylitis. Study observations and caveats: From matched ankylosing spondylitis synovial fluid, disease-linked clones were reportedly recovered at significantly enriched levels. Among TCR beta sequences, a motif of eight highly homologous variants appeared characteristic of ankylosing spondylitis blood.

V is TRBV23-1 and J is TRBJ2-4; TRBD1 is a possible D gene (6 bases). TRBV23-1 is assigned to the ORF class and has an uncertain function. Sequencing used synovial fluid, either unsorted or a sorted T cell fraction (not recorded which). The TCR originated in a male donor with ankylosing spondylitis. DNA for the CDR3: TGCGCCATCACTCCTCAGGGGTTGGCCAAAAACATTCAGTACTTC. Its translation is CAITPQGLAKNIQYF.